This T cell receptor beta chain was recorded in a study of beta chain features in type 1 diabetes. For the study at large: Across the samples, around 110,000,000 sorted cells were examined in total. Study results and caveats: TCRB repertoires of naive, central memory and Treg cells appeared more similar among patients than among healthy donors. All four CD4+ subsets from Type 1 diabetes patients carried moderately but significantly shorter TCRB CDR3s. With patients and controls alike, PCR might favor shorter templates to an equal degree.

Germline V gene lookup returns CDR1 SGHTA and CDR2 FQGTGA. The CDR3 loop spans 12 amino acids. Germline trimming cut 4 bases from V and 10 bases from J; bases unmatched to any gene: 3. TCRB transcripts that were expressed got sequenced, as all of the isolated RNA had been reverse transcribed. The data were produced by immunoSEQ multiplex PCR, yet TCRdb's version contains in-frame clones alone and is incomplete. Of under 350,000 clones in the sample, 13% to 15% were seen once. In the case of this clone: Antigen unknown.

This sequence joins TRBV7-3 and TRBJ2-1; 8 nucleotides agree with TRBD1. Source material: naive CD4+ T cells from blood. The receptor was isolated from a man aged 25 to 40 with type 1 diabetes. Here the CDR3 DNA reads TGTGCCAGCAGCTCGCGGACAGGGGAGCAGTTCTTC. It codes for CASSSRTGEQFF.